The sequence of this T cell receptor beta chain was determined in a study of follicular helper T cells after annual influenza vaccination. Noted time point: 2015-2016 season, pre-vaccination. Vaccine contraindications, substance abuse, HIV/AIDS, active malignancy and active illness excluded donors. Generated by immunoSEQ multiplex PCR, the TCRdb table keeps only in-frame clones and is missing some. The profile covers 13,000 to 15,000 clones, with about four fifths appearing a single time and roughly 0.42% taken by the ten largest. Whole-study findings and limits: Each annual vaccination recalled recurring oligoclonal ICOS+CD38+ cTfh clonotypes.

Notes on this clone: The antigen remains unidentified.

This clonotype was sampled from an adult who received the influenza vaccine. Sequencing was performed on CXCR5- memory CD4+ T cells sorted from blood, taken on the day of influenza vaccination.

The CDR3 loop reads CAGAGLGNSEKLFF. CDR3 sequence (DNA): TGTGCCGGAGCTGGTTTGGGAAATAGTGAAAAACTGTTTTTT. This sequence joins TRBV2 and TRBJ1-4; D is uncertain. The V gene lost 11 bases and the J gene lost 7 bases, with 20 bases spanning the gap. The length of the CDR3 is 14 residues. Per germline, CDR1 SNHLY and CDR2 FYNNEI.